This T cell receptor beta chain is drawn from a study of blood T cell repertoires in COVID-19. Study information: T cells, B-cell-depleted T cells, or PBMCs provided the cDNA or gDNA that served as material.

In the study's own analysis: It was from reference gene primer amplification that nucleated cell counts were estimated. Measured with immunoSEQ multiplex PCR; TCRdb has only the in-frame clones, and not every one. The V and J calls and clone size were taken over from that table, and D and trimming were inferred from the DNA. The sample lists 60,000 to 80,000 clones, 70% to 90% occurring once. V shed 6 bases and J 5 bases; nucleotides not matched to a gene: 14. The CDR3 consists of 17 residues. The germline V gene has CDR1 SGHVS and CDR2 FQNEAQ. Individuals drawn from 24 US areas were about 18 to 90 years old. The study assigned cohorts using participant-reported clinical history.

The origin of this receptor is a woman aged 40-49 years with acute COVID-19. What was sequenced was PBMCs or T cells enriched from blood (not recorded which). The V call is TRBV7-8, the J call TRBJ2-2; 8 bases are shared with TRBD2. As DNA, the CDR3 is TGTGCCAGCAGTGGAAGAAAAGGGAGCGGGGGAACCGGGGAGCTGTTTTTT. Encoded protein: CASSGRKGSGGTGELFF.